Below are 25 T cell receptor beta chains sequenced from a single sample in a study of T cell repertoires and HLA-DP antigens (dated by TCRdb to the late 2010s). The antigens these receptors bind are not known. Library construction relied on the immunoSEQ multiplex PCR assay. The immuneACCESS repertoire file appears here via TCRdb, limited to in-frame rearrangements. These files lack a portion of the clones; in checked studies, under half of the deficit traces to unresolved V genes, and the cause of the others is not known. This sample lists roughly 120,000 clones; 85% to 95% were detected once. The ten largest clones add up to about 0.27% of the sample. Sequencing used CD4+ T cells from PBMCs. All receptors derive from a young woman in good health and CMV-seronegative.

The V and J genes are TRBV9 and TRBJ2-1; a weak D match, TRBD2 (5 bases). CDR1 is SGDLS, CDR2 YYNGEE, per germline. The length of the CDR3 is 13 residues. The V and J ends lost 0 bases and 12 bases respectively, with 13 bases between them. CDR3 nucleotides: TGTGCCAGCAGCGTAGTTGTCGCTAGCCCGCAGTTCTTC. It yields the protein CASSVVVASPQFF. The variable domain in full, completed from reference TRBV9 and TRBJ2-1, reads DSGVTQTPKHLITATGQRVTLRCSPRSGDLSVYWYQQSLDQGLQFLIQYYNGEERAKGNILERFSAQQFPDLHSELNLSSLELGDSALYFCASSVVVASPQFFGPGTRLTVL.

This chain links TRBV5-1 with TRBJ2-2, with D possibly matching TRBD2 (6 bases). Trimming removed 0 bases from V and 5 bases from J, with 14 bases in between. This CDR3 comprises 16 residues. Germline CDR1 reads SGHRS; CDR2 reads YFSETQ. The CDR3 protein is CASSLATKEGTGELFF. The CDR3 nucleotides read TGCGCCAGCAGCTTGGCGACAAAGGAGGGAACCGGGGAGCTGTTTTTT.

The V gene is TRBV19, the J gene TRBJ1-6; no reliable D call. V was pared by 5 bases and J by 8 bases, with 19 bases between. The germline V gene has CDR1 LNHDA and CDR2 SQIVND (reference sequence). The CDR3 contains 16 residues. CDR3 residues: CASSLDWQTAYSPLHF. The CDR3 bases are TGTGCCAGTAGTCTTGATTGGCAGACGGCGTATTCACCCCTCCACTTT.

The genes are TRBV4-3 and TRBJ2-7; 10 positions match TRBD1. This CDR3 is 14 amino acids long. V lost 4 bases and J lost 7; bases outside the gene matches: 7. CDR1 and CDR2 (germline): LGHNA, YSLEER. The CDR3 region has the DNA TGCGCCAGCAGCCGAAGACAGGGGGCAGGGGAGCAGTACGTC. This encodes CASSRRQGAGEQYV.

This sequence joins TRBV30 and TRBJ2-4, with 9 bases matching TRBD1. V was pared by 0 bases and J by 7 bases, with 10 bases of the junction left unmatched. Germline lookup yields CDR1 GTSNPN and CDR2 SVGIG (reference sequence). The CDR3 is 16 amino acids. The CDR3 sequence: CAWSVRDRAPRNIQYF. The CDR3, as DNA: TGTGCCTGGAGTGTTAGGGACAGGGCTCCGCGGAACATTCAGTACTTC.

The rearrangement joins TRBV19 to TRBJ1-4; possible D gene TRBD1, 5 bases. Trimming shortened V by 3 bases and J by 3 bases, and 17 bases separated the two germline ends. The CDR3 spans 17 residues. CDR1 is LNHDA, CDR2 SQIVND, per germline (reference sequence). The CDR3 bases are TGTGCCAGTAGTATTAAAGTCGGCAGGGCGCCTAATGAAAAACTGTTTTTT. Protein product: CASSIKVGRAPNEKLFF.

The chain links TRBV11-2 to TRBJ2-3, with D perhaps matching TRBD2 (6 bases). Per germline, CDR1 SGHAT and CDR2 FQNNGV. With 1 base removed from V and 0 bases from J, the gap between germline ends came to 11 bases. The CDR3 consists of 16 residues. The CDR3 DNA sequence: TGTGCCAGCAGCTTAGGGGGTAGCGGTAGCACAGATACGCAGTATTTT. Protein product: CASSLGGSGSTDTQYF.

V usage is TRBV19 and J usage is TRBJ2-6, with TRBD1 matching 9 bases. The germline CDR1 and CDR2 sequences are LNHDA and SQIVND (reference sequence). V lost 4 bases, J lost 8 bases, and 9 bases stayed unmatched. The CDR3 extends over 16 amino acids. The CDR3 spells CASSTYRGQGSNVLTF. The CDR3 region has the DNA TGTGCCAGTAGTACCTACAGGGGGCAAGGGTCCAACGTCCTGACTTTC.

This chain connects TRBV2 to TRBJ2-5; D is perhaps TRBD1 or TRBD2 (5 bases each). Trimming stripped 6 bases from V and 4 bases from J, with 15 bases between. The CDR3 runs 14 residues. The germline V gene has CDR1 SNHLY and CDR2 FYNNEI. CDR3 region: CASRAGAAAETQYF. The DNA for the CDR3 is TGTGCCAGCAGGGCCGGGGCCGCCGCAGAGACCCAGTACTTC.

This clone was seen just once. The V and J genes are TRBV30 and TRBJ1-3, with D maybe TRBD1 (6 bases). This CDR3 comprises 18 residues. Germline assignment: CDR1 GTSNPN and CDR2 SVGIG (reference sequence). The V end lost 1 base, the J end lost 0 bases, and 19 bases lay between the germline ends. The CDR3, as DNA: TGTGCCTGGAGTGCGCGTGACAGGTCCCCCTACTCTGGAAACACCATATATTTT. As protein: CAWSARDRSPYSGNTIYF.

The V call is TRBV5-1, the J call TRBJ2-1; 14 bases align to TRBD2. The CDR3 is made up of 15 amino acids. J lost 6 bases, V lost 5 bases, and 4 bases had no gene match. CDR1 SGHRS and CDR2 YFSETQ come from the germline V gene. In DNA, the CDR3 is TGCGCCAGCAGATCAGGGACTAGCGGGAGCAATGAGCAGTTCTTC. Encoded protein: CASRSGTSGSNEQFF.

The chain joins TRBV7-9 to TRBJ1-6, with D tentatively TRBD1 (5 bases). V was trimmed by 4 bases and J by 4 bases, leaving 11 bases between them. Germline assignment: CDR1 SEHNR and CDR2 FQNEAQ (reference sequence). This CDR3 spans 15 amino acids. The CDR3 coding sequence is TGTGCCAGCAGCTGGGAGGGGCAATATAATTCACCCCTCCACTTT. This encodes CASSWEGQYNSPLHF.

The chain combines TRBV5-1 with TRBJ1-1; 9 nucleotides agree with TRBD1. CDR3 length: 16 amino acids. Germline CDR1 is SGHRS and CDR2 is YFSETQ. Unmatched junction bases numbered 8, after V lost 3 bases and J lost 2 bases. In nucleotides, the CDR3 is TGCGCCAGCAGCTCCGCGGGACAGGGTCGAAACACTGAAGCTTTCTTT. Translation gives CASSSAGQGRNTEAFF.

V is TRBV5-1 and J is TRBJ1-2; the D is unclear. The V end lost 0 bases, the J end lost 8 bases, and 8 bases lay between the germline ends. CDR1 is SGHRS and CDR2 is YFSETQ in the germline V gene. CDR3 size: 12 residues. CDR3 DNA sequence: TGCGCCAGCAGCTTGGGACTGGGGGGCTACACCTTC. The encoded protein is CASSLGLGGYTF.

This chain joins TRBV7-2 and TRBJ1-2, with 9 bases fitting TRBD1. CDR3 length: 14 amino acids. Germline-derived CDR1 and CDR2 are SGHTA and FQGNSA. J was trimmed by 4 bases and V by 4 bases; bases with no gene match: 4. The CDR3: CASSSQTGGYGYTF. In DNA, the CDR3 is TGTGCCAGCAGCTCCCAGACAGGGGGCTATGGCTACACCTTC.

The chain links TRBV11-2 to TRBJ2-1; D unclear. The V gene lost 2 bases and the J gene lost 5 bases, with 16 bases spanning the gap. CDR3 length: 16 amino acids. The germline gives CDR1 SGHAT, CDR2 FQNNGV. The DNA for the CDR3 is TGTGCCAGCAGCTTAAGGGTCTCGATAGGGAACAATGAGCAGTTCTTC. Translated: CASSLRVSIGNNEQFF. Supplemented by reference TRBV11-2 and TRBJ2-1, the full variable domain reads EAGVAQSPRYKIIEKRQSVAFWCNPISGHATLYWYQQILGQGPKLLIQFQNNGVVDDSQLPKDRFSAERLKGVDSTLKIQPAKLEDSAVYLCASSLRVSIGNNEQFFGPGTRLTVL.

The chain employs TRBV9 and TRBJ2-1, with D perhaps TRBD1 or TRBD2 (6 bases each). The ends were cut back, 4 bases at V and 0 bases at J, with 20 bases in the middle. CDR1 and CDR2 (germline): SGDLS, YYNGEE. This CDR3 region has 18 residues. The CDR3 region is CASSPRGGKGDSYNEQFF. CDR3 in DNA: TGTGCCAGCAGCCCCCGAGGGGGGAAGGGGGACTCCTACAATGAGCAGTTCTTC.

V gene TRBV7-8 combines with J gene TRBJ2-5; D perhaps matches TRBD1 (5 bases). V lost 2 bases, J lost 4 bases, and 8 bases lay in between. CDR1 SGHVS and CDR2 FQNEAQ come from the germline V gene. The CDR3 has 13 residues. The CDR3, as DNA: TGTGCCAGCAGCTTACAGGGAAGAGAGACCCAGTACTTC. Translation gives CASSLQGRETQYF.

The chain uses TRBV28 and TRBJ2-3; D is possibly TRBD1 or TRBD2 (6 bases each). This CDR3 region has 18 residues. V was shortened by 6 bases and J by 2 bases, with 24 bases between the two germline ends. Germline lookup yields CDR1 MDHEN and CDR2 SYDVKM. The CDR3: CASSSPGAMGGTTDTQYF. The CDR3 DNA is TGTGCCAGCAGCTCCCCGGGGGCGATGGGTGGGACCACAGATACGCAGTATTTT.

The chain employs TRBV27 and TRBJ1-4, with unresolved D. The CDR3 runs to 15 residues. Per germline, CDR1 MNHEY and CDR2 SMNVEV (reference sequence). Trimming took 9 bases from V and 4 from J, leaving 18 bases between them. The CDR3 bases are TGTGCCAGTCTCGGGTTGGCCGATAATAATGAAAAACTGTTTTTT. As protein: CASLGLADNNEKLFF.

This clone was recorded only once. This chain joins TRBV15 and TRBJ2-7; 10 bases are shared with TRBD2. Per the germline V gene, CDR1 is LNHNV and CDR2 is YYDKDF (reference sequence). Trimming removed 6 bases from V and 7 bases from J; junction bases left unmatched: 9. The CDR3 is made up of 14 amino acids. For the CDR3, the DNA is TGTGCCACCAGTCTGAGCGGGGGGGCGAAAGAGCAGTACGTC. Translated, it gives CATSLSGGAKEQYV.

The V call is TRBV28, the J call TRBJ1-5; TRBD1 aligns across 8 bases. After removal of 6 bases from V and 5 bases from J, the junction contained 12 bases not matched to a gene. The CDR3 consists of 16 residues. In germline, CDR1 is MDHEN, CDR2 SYDVKM. Here the CDR3 reads CASRSSGGAGYQPQHF. The CDR3 DNA follows: TGTGCCAGCAGGTCTTCAGGGGGCGCGGGTTATCAGCCCCAGCATTTT.

The rearrangement joins TRBV7-2 to TRBJ2-4; tentatively, D is TRBD1 (5 bases). CDR1 and CDR2 from the germline V gene are SGHTA and FQGNSA. Trimming stripped 1 base from V and 0 bases from J, with 16 bases between. The CDR3 extends over 18 amino acids. The CDR3: CASSLGAGLPLAKNIQYF. As DNA, the CDR3 is TGTGCCAGCAGCTTAGGGGCAGGGTTGCCTTTAGCCAAAAACATTCAGTACTTC.

This rearrangement joins TRBV12-5 to TRBJ2-3; D ambiguous. Trimming removed 0 bases at V and 2 bases at J, with 9 bases between. There are 15 residues in the CDR3. The germline gives CDR1 LGHNT, CDR2 FRNRAP. The CDR3 is CASGLVLGPTDTQYF. DNA for the CDR3: TGTGCTAGTGGTTTGGTGCTAGGACCCACAGATACGCAGTATTTT.

V usage is TRBV6-5 and J usage is TRBJ1-4; the D is unclear. V gave up 2 bases and J gave up 0 bases, with 10 bases separating them. The CDR3 has 16 residues. Germline CDR1 and CDR2: MNHEY and SVGAGI. This chain's CDR3 is CASSYGPGATNEKLFF. CDR3 DNA: TGTGCCAGCAGTTACGGCCCGGGAGCAACTAATGAAAAACTGTTTTTT.